A single sample is the source of the 22 T cell receptor delta chains below, sequenced in a study of γδ T cells in repeated Plasmodium falciparum infection (dated by TCRdb to about 2021). For bulk TCR repertoire analysis, Vgamma9/Vdelta2+ and Vdelta2-negative gammadelta T cell populations were flow-sorted out of peripheral blood mononuclear cells. The library was built by means of multiplex PCR. Sequencing instrument: Illumina MiSeq. TCRdb called clones anew from the public reads via CATT; matching DNA rows were later pooled. In this sample the table shows under 50,000 delta-chain clones, 1.6% of which occur a single time. The ten biggest clones cover over 7% of the sample. The specimen sequenced was gamma-delta T cells from blood. The receptor source for this set is a pool of human donors (malaria-infected and uninfected, not separated).

Details on this clone: With a far larger clone one base away, a read error is the likely cause. Within the sample, other DNA sequences also encode this same CDR3. The chain joins TRDV1 to TRDJ1; the match to TRDD3 covers 10 bases. Trimming at V came to 0 bases and at J to 4 bases, leaving 20 bases not matched to a gene. CDR1 is TSWWSYY and CDR2 is QGS in the germline V gene. This CDR3 contains 21 residues. CDR3 region: CALGELGPTELLGDWCDKLIF. In DNA, the CDR3 is TGTGCTCTTGGGGAACTCGGTCCTACGGAGCTACTGGGGGATTGGTGCGATAAACTCATCTTT.

Remarks on this clone: The protein given by TCRdb reflects a much larger clone and differs at residue 3 from this DNA's translation, likely from a read error; the protein shown is the DNA's translation. The J gene is TRDJ1, the V gene TRDV1; 11 positions agree with TRDD3. In the absence of a J gene in TCRdb, the DNA was matched to germline to assign it here. In germline, CDR1 is TSWWSYY, CDR2 QGS. CDR3 length: 19 amino acids. The CDR3 reads CAPGELCSWGIRDGDKLIF. CDR3 nucleotide sequence: TGTGCTCCTGGGGAACTGTGTTCTTGGGGGATACGGGACGGCGATAAACTCATCTTT.

Turning to this clone: The protein in TCRdb stems from a much larger clone and differs at residue 12 from this DNA's translation, likely a read error; here the protein is translated from the DNA. The chain has TRDV1 and TRDJ1; the match to TRDD3 covers 12 bases. Germline V CDR1 and CDR2: TSWWSYY, QGS. Unmatched junction bases numbered 32, after V lost 4 bases and J lost 2 bases. The CDR3 has 25 residues. CDR3 nucleotide sequence: TGTGCTCTTGGGGGCTTGTGGCGGCCTTCCTACCTTACCCTGGGGGATACGGGGGGGACCGATAAACTCATCTTT. It codes for CALGGLWRPSYLTLGDTGGTDKLIF.

This clone appeared many times. The TCRdb protein comes from a much larger clone and disagrees with this DNA's translation at residue 3, likely due to a read error; the protein given here is derived from the DNA. This chain connects TRDV2 to TRDJ1; the D gene is possibly TRDD3 (6 bases). Here the J gene came from matching the DNA to germline, since TCRdb omits it. The CDR3 consists of 15 residues. Per germline, CDR1 GEAIGNYY and CDR2 EKD. CDR3 region: CARDTLGLKTDKLIF. The CDR3 DNA follows: TGTGCCCGTGACACCCTGGGGCTAAAAACCGATAAACTCATCTTT.

This clone was recorded many times. V gene TRDV2 combines with J gene TRDJ1; no reliable D call. The CDR3 length is 18 residues. Trimming removed 3 bases from V and 3 bases from J, with 25 bases in between. Germline-derived CDR1 and CDR2 are GEAIGNYY and EKD. CDR3 DNA sequence: TGTGCCTGTGACGTCGTGCGAGGAGTTCAGAGTAGTTCCGATAAACTCATCTTT. Residues: CACDVVRGVQSSSDKLIF.

This clone has a count of ten or more. The chain joins TRDV2 to TRDJ1; the match to TRDD3 covers 9 bases. J was trimmed by 2 bases and V by 1 base; bases with no gene match: 16. The CDR3 has 19 amino acids. Germline-derived CDR1 and CDR2 are GEAIGNYY and EKD. CDR3 region: CACDTLTVTGGKGTDKLIF. The CDR3 nucleotides read TGTGCCTGTGACACTTTGACCGTGACTGGGGGAAAGGGGACCGATAAACTCATCTTT.

Points on this clone: TCRdb attributes to this sequence the protein of a much larger clone, which differs from the DNA translation at residue 11; a read error is likely, and the protein displayed is translated from the DNA. The chain employs TRDV1 and TRDJ1, with unresolved D. Here the J gene came from matching the DNA to germline, since TCRdb omits it. The V end was cut by 1 base, the J end by 7 bases, with 19 bases between. Germline V lookup: CDR1 TSWWSYY, CDR2 QGS. CDR3 length: 16 amino acids. CDR3 coding DNA: TGTGCTCTTGGGGAACAAAAGGTTTGGCACCGGCGTAAACTCATCTTT. This gives the protein CALGEQKVWHRRKLIF.

This clone occurred many times. A far larger clone is only one base removed, so a read error is likely. The chain combines TRDV2 with TRDJ1; D perhaps matches TRDD3 (6 bases). No J gene is reported in TCRdb; it was inferred here by comparing the DNA with germline. Germline lookup yields CDR1 GEAIGNYY and CDR2 EKD. This CDR3 comprises 14 residues. V dropped 3 bases and J dropped 0 bases, with 10 bases sitting between them. CDR3 DNA: TGTGCCTGTGACCCTTGGGGATACACCGATAAACTCATCTTT. Translation gives CACDPWGYTDKLIF.

Note on this clone: TCRdb records a much larger clone's protein for this DNA, with a difference at residue 17 that likely arises from a read error; the protein given is the translation of the DNA. The chain links TRDV2 to TRDJ1; 8 bases match TRDD3. Because TCRdb records no J gene, it was assigned here through a match of the DNA to germline. The V and J ends lost 0 bases and 3 bases, in that order; junction bases with no gene match: 26. This CDR3 spans 22 amino acids. Germline CDR1 is GEAIGNYY and CDR2 is EKD. The CDR3 sequence: CACDTDEGSQSTGGAYADKLIF. As DNA, the CDR3 is TGTGCCTGTGACACCGACGAAGGAAGTCAGAGTACTGGGGGGGCCTACGCCGATAAACTCATCTTT.

Worth noting for this clone: The protein recorded in TCRdb matches a much larger clone and deviates from this DNA's translation at residues 9 and 11, suggesting a read error; the protein here is obtained by translating the DNA. This chain uses TRDV2 with TRDJ1; the match to TRDD3 covers 7 bases. The CDR3 contains 19 residues. From germline, CDR1 is GEAIGNYY and CDR2 EKD. Germline trimming cut 0 bases from V and 4 bases from J; bases unmatched to any gene: 19. The CDR3 loop reads CACDTVPGTLEDTNDKLIF. The DNA for the CDR3 is TGTGCCTGTGACACCGTCCCGGGGACTCTGGAGGATACGAACGATAAACTCATCTTT.

On this clone itself: A read error likely explains why the TCRdb protein, taken from a much larger clone, differs from this DNA's translation at residue 4; the protein shown is translated from the DNA. The chain links TRDV2 to TRDJ1; 8 bases are a match to TRDD3. Because TCRdb records no J gene, it was assigned here through a match of the DNA to germline. V lost 5 bases, J lost 0 bases, and 10 bases stayed unmatched. The CDR3 loop spans 16 amino acids. The germline gives CDR1 GEAIGNYY, CDR2 EKD. The CDR3 sequence: CACGLLGGEYTDKLIF. The CDR3 DNA follows: TGTGCCTGTGGCCTACTGGGGGGGGAGTACACCGATAAACTCATCTTT.

This clone was picked up many times. The J gene is TRDJ3, the V gene TRDV2, with 13 bases identical to TRDD3. TCRdb is silent on the J gene; assignment here came from matching the DNA to germline. J gave up 0 bases and V 3 bases, and 7 bases lay outside the gene matches. Germline assignment: CDR1 GEAIGNYY and CDR2 EKD. The CDR3 covers 20 residues. The CDR3 loop reads CACDAILGDTPSWDTRQMFF. The CDR3 coding sequence is TGTGCCTGTGACGCTATACTGGGGGATACGCCCTCCTGGGACACCCGACAGATGTTTTTC.

Details on this clone: TCRdb lists the protein of a much larger clone for this DNA, which differs at residue 15, so this is likely a read error; the protein given here is translated from the DNA itself. This rearrangement joins TRDV1 to TRDJ1; D is perhaps TRDD3 (6 bases). The J gene, not given by TCRdb, was assigned here from a germline match of the nucleotide sequence. Looked up from germline, CDR1 is TSWWSYY and CDR2 is QGS. Trimming shortened V by 1 base and J by 1 base, and 28 bases separated the two germline ends. The CDR3 has 21 amino acids. The CDR3 reads CALGEPHPVPGDLSATDKLIF. The CDR3 region has the DNA TGTGCTCTTGGGGAACCCCATCCTGTCCCGGGGGACCTGTCCGCCACCGATAAACTCATCTTT.

This clone has just a few counts. TCRdb shows a much larger clone's protein in place of this DNA's translation, and the two differ at residue 3, likely through a read error; the protein shown is translated from the DNA. The V and J genes are TRDV1 and TRDJ1; possible D gene TRDD3, 6 bases. Because TCRdb records no J gene, it was assigned here through a match of the DNA to germline. The CDR3 totals 18 residues. CDR1 and CDR2 (germline): TSWWSYY, QGS. CDR3: CAPGESRVRLGIPDKLIF. CDR3 DNA: TGTGCTCCTGGGGAAAGTCGGGTACGTTTGGGGATTCCCGATAAACTCATCTTT.

This clone was detected ten times or more. This may come from a read error, since a much larger clone is one base off. This CDR3 is also generated by other DNA sequences in the sample. This chain uses TRDV1 with TRDJ1; 7 nucleotides agree with TRDD3. The CDR3 length is 22 residues. Germline values: CDR1 TSWWSYY, CDR2 QGS. The CDR3 DNA sequence: TGTGCTCTTGGGGAACTCAAGGTACCTACTGGGGATAAGCCCGGGGACACAGATAAACTCATCTTT. Translated: CALGELKVPTGDKPGDTDKLIF.

About this clone: TCRdb lists the protein of a much larger clone for this DNA, which differs at residue 4, so this is likely a read error; the protein given here is translated from the DNA itself. The J gene is TRDJ1, the V gene TRDV3, with D hard to call. CDR1 and CDR2 from the germline V gene are TVYSNPD and GDNSRS (reference sequence). The V gene lost 2 bases and the J gene lost 6 bases, with 16 bases spanning the gap. The CDR3 has 13 amino acids. The CDR3: CAFAGLSANKLIF. CDR3 DNA: TGTGCCTTTGCCGGCCTTTCCGCGAATAAACTCATCTTT.

This clone was observed at least ten times. The chain has TRDV1 and TRDJ1; 10 bases agree with TRDD3. This CDR3 region has 17 residues. The germline V gene encodes CDR1 TSWWSYY and CDR2 QGS. After removal of 3 bases from V and 2 bases from J, the junction contained 9 bases not matched to a gene. CDR3 region: CALGDSPWGILTDKLIF. The DNA for the CDR3 is TGTGCTCTTGGGGACAGCCCCTGGGGGATATTAACCGATAAACTCATCTTT.

There are many counts of this clone. A much larger clone sits a single nucleotide away, making a read error possible. The V gene corresponds to TRDV1; no J gene was called. CDR1 is TSWWSYY, CDR2 QGS, per germline. This CDR3 is 22 amino acids long. CDR3 nucleotide sequence: TGTGCTCTTGGGGGCCTCCCTTTTCCCGAAAGGCGACCCACGAAGAAGACCGATAAACTCATCTTC. Translation gives CALGGLPFPERRPTKKTDKLIF.

With respect to this clone: The protein that TCRdb holds for this DNA derives from a much larger clone and differs from the translated DNA at residue 10, which likely indicates a read error; the protein shown here is translated from the DNA. The chain is built from TRDV1 and TRDJ1, with TRDD2 as a possible D gene (5 bases). No J gene is reported in TCRdb; it was inferred here by comparing the DNA with germline. Germline loops: CDR1 TSWWSYY, CDR2 QGS. Trimming cost V 4 bases and J 7 bases, with 16 bases left between them. This CDR3 has 14 amino acids. The DNA for the CDR3 is TGTGCTCTTGGGGTCCCTTCGTGGGTCTGTAAACTCATCTTT. It encodes CALGVPSWVCKLIF.

This clone appeared many times. V is TRDV1 and J is TRDJ1; D gene ambiguous. Trimming pared 1 base from V and 7 bases from J, leaving 4 bases between. This CDR3 region has 11 residues. CDR1 TSWWSYY and CDR2 QGS come from the germline V gene. The CDR3 nucleotides read TGTGCTCTTGGGGAACATACTAAACTCATCTTT. Amino acids: CALGEHTKLIF.

This clone was picked up a small number of times. With only one base between it and a far larger clone, this is likely a read error. Other DNA sequences in this sample translate to the same CDR3. The chain uses TRDV2 and TRDJ1, with D maybe TRDD3 (6 bases). The J gene, absent from TCRdb, was called here by matching the DNA to germline. Germline loops: CDR1 GEAIGNYY, CDR2 EKD. The CDR3 spans 21 residues. The CDR3 DNA is TGTGCCTGCGACACAGGGTTACTTGGGGGCCCCCTTACCCCATACACCGATAAACTCATCTTT. Translating it yields CACDTGLLGGPLTPYTDKLIF.

This clone appeared a few times. The protein TCRdb gives is from a much larger clone and does not agree with this DNA's translation at residue 18, likely a read error; the protein shown here comes from the DNA. Different DNA sequences within this sample yield the same CDR3. The chain joins TRDV1 to TRDJ1; TRDD3 agrees at 12 bases. V lost 1 base to trimming and J lost 4 bases; unmatched junction nucleotides: 25. CDR3 length equals 23 residues. Germline V lookup: CDR1 TSWWSYY, CDR2 QGS. The CDR3 sequence: CALGEPLFPSLWSGGYVSDKLIF. In DNA form, the CDR3 reads TGTGCTCTTGGGGAACCTCTCTTTCCTTCCCTCTGGTCTGGGGGATACGTAAGCGATAAACTCATCTTT.